This TCR beta chain was sequenced in a study of T cells in Graves' hyperthyroidism and ophthalmopathy. This clonotype was counted only a few times. Amplification of TCR beta CDR3 regions was performed using RNA transcripts as template. The study used the HTBI primer set for a first-round RT-PCR of the TCR CDR3. MiXCR, run by TCRdb on the multiplex PCR reads, gives a single entry per CDR3 protein. This sample has a few hundred thousand distinct CDR3 sequences, with about 15% found just once. Sequenced sample: blood. The receptor was derived from a woman in her twenties or thirties with Graves' ophthalmopathy.

CDR3 bases: TGTGCCAGCAGCTTAAGACGGCGGGCAACAGGCCTACGGTGGAACACCATATATTTT. Amino acids: CASSLRRRATGLRWNTIYF. This chain connects TRBV7-3 to TRBJ1-3; perhaps TRBD1 as D (5 bases). The V end was cut by 1 base, the J end by 7 bases, with 26 bases between. CDR1 and CDR2 from the germline V gene are SGHTA and FQGTGA. The CDR3 has 19 residues.